The 2 T cell receptor beta chains reported below all come from one sample, sequenced in a study of CD8+ T cells in alopecia areata. Regarding treatment: oral pan-JAK inhibitor, 5-10 mg twice daily. RNA was isolated and reverse transcribed to cDNA, the sequencing template. Sequencing used immunoSEQ multiplex PCR; TCRdb keeps in-frame clones, though not all of them. The data contain under 300,000 clones, over 45% of them singletons. Sequencing was performed on CD4+ T cells sorted from blood, taken between weeks 51 and 52, from a patient treated with tofacitinib. The source of these receptors is a human donor with alopecia areata.

This chain uses TRBV7-9 with TRBJ2-7, with TRBD1 matching over 9 bases. The germline V gene has CDR1 SEHNR and CDR2 FQNEAQ (reference sequence). CDR3 length: 16 residues. Trimming took 5 bases from V and 4 from J; bases not matched to a gene: 12. The CDR3: CASSARQGEIRYEQYF. Here the CDR3 DNA reads TGTGCCAGCAGCGCCCGACAGGGGGAAATAAGATACGAGCAGTACTTC.

This clone was found once. The rearrangement uses TRBV5-4 and TRBJ2-5; the D gene is possibly TRBD1 (6 bases). There are 13 residues in the CDR3. Germline V gives CDR1 SGHNT, CDR2 YYREEE (reference sequence). Between the trimmed V and J ends, which lost 4 bases and 7 bases, there was a span of 14 bases. The CDR3, as DNA: TGTGCCAGCAGCCAGGGCCAAGGGGGGACCCAGTACTTC. Translating it yields CASSQGQGGTQYF.